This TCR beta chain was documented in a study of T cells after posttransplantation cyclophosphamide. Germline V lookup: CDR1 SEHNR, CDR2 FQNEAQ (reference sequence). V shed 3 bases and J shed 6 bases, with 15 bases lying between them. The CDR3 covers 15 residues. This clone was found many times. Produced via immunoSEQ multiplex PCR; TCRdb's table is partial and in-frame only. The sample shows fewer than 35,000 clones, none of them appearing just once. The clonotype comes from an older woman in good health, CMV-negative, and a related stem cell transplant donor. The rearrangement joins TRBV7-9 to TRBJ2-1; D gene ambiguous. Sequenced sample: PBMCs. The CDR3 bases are TGTGCCAGCAGCTTTCTGCTCACTTCTTTCAATGAGCAGTTCTTC. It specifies CASSFLLTSFNEQFF.